This T cell receptor beta chain was captured by sequencing in a study of cytomegalovirus exposure and HLA in healthy donors. Regarding the study as a whole: TCR beta V segments were, for the most part, productive about 87% or about 30% of the time in an earlier analysis.

The PCR contained 60 Vbeta and 13 Jbeta primers. The data were produced by immunoSEQ multiplex PCR, yet TCRdb's version contains in-frame clones alone and is incomplete. The sample consists of roughly 200,000 clones, over 70% of them appearing once. In regard to this clone: Its antigen is undetermined.

The length of the CDR3 is 14 residues. CDR1 and CDR2 (germline): MDHEN, SYDVKM. The V and J ends lost 5 bases and 7 bases respectively, with 14 bases between them. The sequencing sample was made of PBMCs. This TCR was recovered from a woman between 45 and 65 years old in good health and CMV-seronegative. The V gene is TRBV28, the J gene TRBJ1-4; D may be TRBD1 (5 bases). The CDR3 DNA reads TGTGCCAGCAGTAAGGGGCGCGGGGGTGAAAAACTGTTTTTT. Translating gives CASSKGRGGEKLFF. Filled out from reference TRBV28 and TRBJ1-4, the complete variable domain reads DVKVTQSSRYLVKRTGEKVFLECVQDMDHENMFWYRQDPGLGLRLIYFSYDVKMKEKGDIPEGYSVSREKKERFSLILESASTNQTSMYLCASSKGRGGEKLFFGSGTQLSVL.